This record covers a single TCR beta chain. As yet, its antigen is unknown. The PCR was carried out with 60 Vbeta primers and 13 Jbeta primers. TCRdb's table, derived via immunoSEQ multiplex PCR, lists solely in-frame clones and lacks some. The sample gives 150,000 to 190,000 clones, approximately 81% of which show up once; 2% to 2.5% is in the top ten. These data originate in a study of cytomegalovirus exposure and HLA in healthy donors. Study-level background: Out of fewer than 500 genotyped donors, less than 90% belonged to the Caucasian-associated ancestry cluster. Overall study results and limits: Beyond CMV serostatus, there was no information to go on about immune exposure. V- and J-gene trimming in TCR beta was tied to a missense DCLRE1C variant by an analysis performed later. Analyses of presence/absence relied on an assumption of roughly uniform sequencing depth across donors.

The CDR3 consists of 16 residues. J gave up 0 bases and V 0 bases, and 5 bases lay outside the gene matches. Per the germline V gene, CDR1 is ENHRY and CDR2 is SYGVKD. This clonotype was sampled from a woman aged 18-30 years in good health and CMV-seronegative. The chain has TRBV10-3 and TRBJ2-7; 7 bases match TRBD2. The specimen was PBMCs. In nucleotides, the CDR3 is TGTGCCATCAGTGAGTCGCCTAGCGGCCGCTCCTACGAGCAGTACTTC. Encoded protein: CAISESPSGRSYEQYF.